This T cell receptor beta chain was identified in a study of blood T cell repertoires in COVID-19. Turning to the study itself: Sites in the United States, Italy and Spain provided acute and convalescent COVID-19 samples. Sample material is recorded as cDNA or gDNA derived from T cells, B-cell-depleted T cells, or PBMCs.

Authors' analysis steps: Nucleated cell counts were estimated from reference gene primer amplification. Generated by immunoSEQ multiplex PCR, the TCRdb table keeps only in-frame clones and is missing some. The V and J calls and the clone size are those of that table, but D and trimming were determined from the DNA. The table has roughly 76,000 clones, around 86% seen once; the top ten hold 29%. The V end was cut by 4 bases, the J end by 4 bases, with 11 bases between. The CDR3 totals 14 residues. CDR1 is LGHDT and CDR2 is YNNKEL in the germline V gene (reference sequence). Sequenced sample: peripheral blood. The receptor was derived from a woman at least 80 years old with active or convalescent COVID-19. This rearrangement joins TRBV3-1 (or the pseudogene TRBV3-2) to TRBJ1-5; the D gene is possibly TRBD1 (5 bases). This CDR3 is CASSRGVGNQPQHF. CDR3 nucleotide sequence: TGTGCCAGCAGCCGGGGGGTAGGTAATCAGCCCCAGCATTTT.